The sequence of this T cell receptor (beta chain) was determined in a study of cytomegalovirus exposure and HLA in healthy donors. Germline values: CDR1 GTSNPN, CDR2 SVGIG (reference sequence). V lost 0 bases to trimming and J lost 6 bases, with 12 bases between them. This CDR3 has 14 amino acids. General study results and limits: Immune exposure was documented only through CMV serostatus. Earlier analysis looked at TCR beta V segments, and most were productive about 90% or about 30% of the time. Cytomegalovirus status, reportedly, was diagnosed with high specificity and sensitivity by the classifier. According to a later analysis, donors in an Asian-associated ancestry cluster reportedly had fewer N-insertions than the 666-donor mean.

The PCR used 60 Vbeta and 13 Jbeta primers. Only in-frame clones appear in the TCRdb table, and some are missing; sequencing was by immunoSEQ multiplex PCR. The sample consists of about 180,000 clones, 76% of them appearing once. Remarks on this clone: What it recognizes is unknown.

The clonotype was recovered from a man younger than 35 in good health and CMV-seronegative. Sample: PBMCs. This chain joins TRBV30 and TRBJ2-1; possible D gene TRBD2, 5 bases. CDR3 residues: CAWSVQRWGNEQFF. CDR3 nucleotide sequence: TGTGCCTGGAGTGTACAGCGGTGGGGCAATGAGCAGTTCTTC.